This T cell receptor beta chain derives from a study of blood T cell repertoires in COVID-19 (dated by TCRdb to about 2020). Background for the entire study: Samples from collaborators originated in the United States, Italy and Spain and spanned both the acute and convalescent phases of COVID-19. The material from the prospective study consisted of cDNA or gDNA derived from T cells, B-cell-depleted T cells, or PBMCs. The dataset comprised deeply sampled blood TCRbeta repertoires from subjects exposed to, actively infected with, or recovered from COVID-19. The repertoires were released in a freely available public database intended as a resource for research on the immune response to SARS-CoV-2. The samples were drawn from two sources: the first 160 participants of the ongoing ImmuneRACE study, and 1,200 or so subjects contributed by 6 global collaborators. The sample metadata nearly always contained a de-identified subject ID, COVID-19 status, age in years and sex. Where available, HLA class I and class II types were taken from metadata supplied by the sample provider and were not determined by assay-based typing. Paper-wide results and their limitations: The quantity of clinical and demographic metadata differed by source and by participant and was supplied without curation.

As encoded in the germline V gene, CDR1 is SGDLS while CDR2 is YYNGEE. The CDR3 covers 15 residues, taking in both the cysteine and the phenylalanine. The only DNA kept is the CDR3, 45 bases in frame from the first base. Trimming leaves V shorter by 0 bases and J shorter by 1 base, with the junction holding 1 base beyond the gene matches. The collaborating institutions used their own protocols to collect whole blood in K2EDTA tubes. For TCRbeta analysis, collaborators shipped samples in one of three forms: frozen whole blood, isolated PBMCs, or DNA extracted from either of those sample types. With regard to this clone: Its antigen remains unidentified. Base qualities are not at hand, and no much larger clone is one base apart.

The immunoSEQ Assay, a bias-controlled multiplex PCR, was used to amplify TCRbeta CDR3 regions from genomic DNA. As for the authors' bioinformatics: Nucleated cell counts per sample were estimated from amplification of reference gene primers within the assay. To quantify the absolute abundance of each unique TCRbeta CDR3 rearrangement, sequence reads were collapsed and filtered. For each sample, productive Simpson clonality was calculated as the square root of Simpson's diversity index over productive rearrangements. The table comes from immuneACCESS by way of TCRdb, which keeps in-frame sequences with V and J called. Part of the clones is missing from these tables; in studies checked, under half for an unresolved V gene and the rest for unknown reasons. V, J and clone size derive from that table, while D and trimming were established from the DNA sequence. This sample gives 95,000 to 100,000 clones in total; approximately 92% of them show up just once. The top ten clones comprise about 5.7% of the sample.

Sequenced: peripheral blood. The chain uses TRBV9 and TRBJ1-1; TRBD1 fits 9 bases in the junction. The clonotype was recovered from a man aged 50-59 years with active COVID-19. The CDR3 reads as follows: CASSVGTGENTEAFF. The sequence in DNA is TGTGCCAGCAGCGTAGGGACAGGGGAGAACACTGAAGCTTTCTTT.